Presented here are 20 T cell receptor beta chains from one specimen sequenced in a study of PD-L1 blockade in urothelial cancer (dated by TCRdb to about 2017). Receptor amplification or capture employed the immunoSEQ multiplex PCR assay. Here the immuneACCESS table is served through TCRdb, limited to in-frame sequences with V and J called. Missing clones are a known gap in these copies; in checked studies unresolved V genes cover under half, and the rest lacks a known reason. The sample table records around 110,000 clones; more than 85% of these occur just once. More than 1.5% of the sample comes from the top ten. The sample's time point label, in plain terms: peripheral blood 6 weeks after treatment start. This specimen consisted of PBMCs, obtained around atezolizumab (anti-PD-L1) treatment. All receptors derive from a man between 60 and 70 years old with urothelial cancer.

This clone was counted only a few times. The chain joins TRBV19 to TRBJ2-1; 7 nucleotides agree with TRBD1. This CDR3 has 14 residues. The germline gives CDR1 LNHDA, CDR2 SQIVND (reference sequence). Trimming cost V 5 bases and J 8 bases; bases outside gene matches: 9. In DNA form, the CDR3 reads TGTGCCAGTAGTGCCTTGACAGGGAGCGATGAGCAGTTCTTC. Translated, it gives CASSALTGSDEQFF. Full variable domain (remainder filled in from reference TRBV19 and TRBJ2-1): DGGITQSPKYLFRKEGQNVTLSCEQNLNHDAMYWYRQDPGQGLRLIYYSQIVNDFQKGDIAEGYSVSREKKESFPLTVTSAQKNPTAFYLCASSALTGSDEQFFGPGTRLTVL.

V gene TRBV9 combines with J gene TRBJ2-1; possible D gene TRBD2, 6 bases. This CDR3 contains 14 residues. The V gene's germline CDR1 is SGDLS and CDR2 YYNGEE. V lost 7 bases and J 2 bases, leaving 13 bases between the germline ends. The CDR3: CASGTPSTYNEQFF. The CDR3 nucleotides are TGTGCCAGCGGGACTCCCAGTACCTACAATGAGCAGTTCTTC.

The chain carries TRBV7-8 and TRBJ1-4, with TRBD1 as a possible D gene (5 bases). V lost 4 bases, J lost 8 bases, and 26 bases lay in between. The CDR3 totals 18 residues. CDR1 and CDR2 (germline): SGHVS, FQNEAQ. CDR3 bases: TGTGCCAGCAGCTACCGACTTGGACTCGCGGGGGAAGAAGAAAAACTGTTTTTT. It translates to CASSYRLGLAGEEEKLFF.

V usage is TRBV5-6 and J usage is TRBJ2-7, with D maybe TRBD2 (6 bases). Trimming removed 4 bases at V and 4 bases at J, with 12 bases between. The CDR3 consists of 13 residues. Germline loops: CDR1 SGHDT, CDR2 YYEEEE. CDR3 residues: CASSPGVDYEQYF. The CDR3 DNA reads TGTGCCAGCAGCCCGGGGGTGGATTACGAGCAGTACTTC.

This chain connects TRBV9 to TRBJ1-2; D is perhaps TRBD1 (5 bases). V was cut by 4 bases and J by 4 bases, with 14 bases left in between. From germline, CDR1 is SGDLS and CDR2 YYNGEE. This CDR3 contains 14 residues. The CDR3 DNA is TGTGCCAGCAGCTCGGGGGACGGAATCTATGGCTACACCTTC. Translating it yields CASSSGDGIYGYTF. Full variable domain (outside the CDR3, taken from reference TRBV9 and TRBJ1-2): DSGVTQTPKHLITATGQRVTLRCSPRSGDLSVYWYQQSLDQGLQFLIQYYNGEERAKGNILERFSAQQFPDLHSELNLSSLELGDSALYFCASSSGDGIYGYTFGSGTRLTVV.

The chain employs TRBV5-1 and TRBJ2-5; 15 nucleotides match TRBD2. V gave up 4 bases and J gave up 4 bases; unmatched junction bases: 5. The CDR3 is 16 residues long. Germline CDR1 reads SGHRS; CDR2 reads YFSETQ. The CDR3 nucleotides are TGCGCCAGCAGCCTCACGGGACTAGCGGGAGGAGAGACCCAGTACTTC. This sequence encodes CASSLTGLAGGETQYF. Complete variable domain (other parts from reference TRBV5-1 and TRBJ2-5): KAGVTQTPRYLIKTRGQQVTLSCSPISGHRSVSWYQQTPGQGLQFLFEYFSETQRNKGNFPGRFSGRQFSNSRSEMNVSTLELGDSALYLCASSLTGLAGGETQYFGPGTRLLVL.

This clone was seen a few times. The genes are TRBV19 and TRBJ1-2; 7 bases agree with TRBD1. The V and J ends lost 6 bases and 6 bases, in that order; junction bases with no gene match: 13. The CDR3 is made up of 15 amino acids. In germline, CDR1 is LNHDA, CDR2 SQIVND (reference sequence). The CDR3: CASSLYRDSPDGYTF. CDR3 nucleotide sequence: TGTGCCAGTAGCCTTTACCGGGACAGCCCCGATGGCTACACCTTC.

V and J are TRBV10-3 and TRBJ1-1, with 8 bases lining up with TRBD1. The CDR3 consists of 12 residues. Germline loops: CDR1 ENHRY, CDR2 SYGVKD. V lost 10 bases to trimming and J lost 4 bases; unmatched junction nucleotides: 5. The CDR3 protein is CATGQGPTEAFF. The CDR3 nucleotides are TGTGCCACTGGACAGGGTCCCACTGAAGCTTTCTTT.

The J gene is TRBJ2-1, the V gene TRBV9, with 14 nucleotides matching TRBD2. The germline V gene encodes CDR1 SGDLS and CDR2 YYNGEE. The CDR3 runs 15 residues. The J segment lost 10 bases and the V segment lost 4 bases, leaving 7 bases of the junction unmatched. This CDR3 is CASSPGTSGSREQFF. The CDR3 DNA reads TGTGCCAGCAGCCCCGGGACTAGCGGGAGCCGGGAGCAGTTCTTC.

The rearrangement links TRBV28 to TRBJ1-2, with D possibly matching TRBD1 (6 bases). With 7 bases removed from V and 5 bases from J, the gap between germline ends came to 20 bases. The CDR3 contains 15 residues. Per the germline V gene, CDR1 is MDHEN and CDR2 is SYDVKM. CDR3 sequence (DNA): TGTGCCAGCAATACCCCGGGCGGGGGCGGTTATGGCTACACCTTC. This gives the protein CASNTPGGGGYGYTF.

The genes are TRBV7-2 and TRBJ2-2; 10 bases line up with TRBD1. The CDR3 spans 15 residues. Germline CDR1 SGHTA, CDR2 FQGNSA. V trimming: 5 bases; J trimming: 5 bases; junction bases outside the gene matches: 5. CDR3 in DNA: TGTGCCAGCAGCCAGACAGGGGGCCGGACCGGGGAGCTGTTTTTT. This sequence encodes CASSQTGGRTGELFF.

This rearrangement joins TRBV2 to TRBJ2-7; 9 bases align to TRBD2. J gave up 7 bases and V 8 bases, and 21 bases lay outside the gene matches. The CDR3 sequence is 17 residues long. Germline CDR1 reads SNHLY; CDR2 reads FYNNEI. CDR3 sequence reads: CASLPLFGTVAGEEQYF. Here the CDR3 DNA reads TGTGCCAGCCTACCTCTGTTTGGGACGGTAGCGGGGGAGGAGCAGTACTTC.

This sequence joins TRBV5-6 and TRBJ1-2, with a weak D call TRBD1 (5 bases). CDR3 length equals 15 residues. V was shortened by 0 bases and J by 3 bases, with 12 bases between the two germline ends. Germline V gives CDR1 SGHDT, CDR2 YYEEEE. CDR3 sequence: CASSLVGGVYYGYTF. The CDR3 DNA reads TGTGCCAGCAGCTTGGTTGGGGGGGTATACTATGGCTACACCTTC.

This clone came up a few times. This rearrangement joins TRBV6-5 to TRBJ2-3, with TRBD2 matching over 9 bases. CDR3 length: 16 amino acids. With V trimmed by 0 bases and J by 3 bases, 4 bases remained unmatched. CDR1 is MNHEY, CDR2 SVGAGI, per germline. CDR3 in DNA: TGTGCCAGCAGTTACTCGAGGACTAGCGAAACAGATACGCAGTATTTT. This translates into CASSYSRTSETDTQYF.

This chain uses TRBV18 with TRBJ2-3; 7 bases agree with TRBD2. With V trimmed by 0 bases and J by 9 bases, 6 bases remained unmatched. CDR1 and CDR2 (germline): KGHSH, LQKENI. The CDR3 sequence is 14 residues long. As DNA, the CDR3 is TGTGCCAGCTCACCACCGGGTAGCGGGTCCACGCAGTATTTT. Residues: CASSPPGSGSTQYF.

This rearrangement joins TRBV5-6 to TRBJ2-7; 12 nucleotides align to TRBD2. The ends lost 6 bases at V and 4 bases at J; junction bases unmatched: 8. This CDR3 contains 15 residues. CDR1 SGHDT and CDR2 YYEEEE come from the germline V gene. CDR3 protein: CASTSPSGGAYEQYF. The DNA for the CDR3 is TGTGCCAGCACCTCGCCTAGCGGGGGGGCGTACGAGCAGTACTTC.

V gene TRBV18 combines with J gene TRBJ2-7; TRBD2 agrees at 14 bases. This CDR3 contains 18 residues. The germline V gene has CDR1 KGHSH and CDR2 LQKENI. The V segment lost 4 bases and the J segment 4 bases; nucleotides outside the gene matches: 12. The CDR3 nucleotides read TGTGCCAGCTCACTATTGGGACTAGCGGGAGATATAGTATACGAGCAGTACTTC. Protein product: CASSLLGLAGDIVYEQYF.

The chain combines TRBV5-1 with TRBJ2-1; 9 bases fit TRBD2. Germline lookup yields CDR1 SGHRS and CDR2 YFSETQ. This CDR3 has 17 amino acids. Unmatched junction bases numbered 7, after V lost 0 bases and J lost 3 bases. In DNA, the CDR3 is TGCGCCAGCAGCTTGGGACTAGCGGTCAAAGACTACAATGAGCAGTTCTTC. As protein: CASSLGLAVKDYNEQFF.

The rearrangement links TRBV15 to TRBJ2-1; TRBD2 matches at 11 bases. Per the germline V gene, CDR1 is LNHNV and CDR2 is YYDKDF (reference sequence). The CDR3 runs 15 residues. The V gene end was trimmed by 8 bases and the J gene end by 7 bases; junction bases not matched to a gene: 10. The CDR3 nucleotides are TGTGCCACCTCTAGCGGGGGGAAAGTTAGGAATGAGCAGTTCTTC. Translated: CATSSGGKVRNEQFF. The full variable domain, rest sourced from reference TRBV15 and TRBJ2-1, is DAMVIQNPRYQVTQFGKPVTLSCSQTLNHNVMYWYQQKSSQAPKLLFHYYDKDFNNEADTPDNFQSRRPNTSFCFLDIRSPGLGDTAMYLCATSSGGKVRNEQFFGPGTRLTVL.

The rearrangement links TRBV4-1 to TRBJ2-2; D ambiguous. CDR1 and CDR2 from the germline V gene are MGHRA and YSYEKL. Trimming shortened V by 4 bases and J by 3 bases, and 6 bases separated the two germline ends. This CDR3 has 13 amino acids. For the CDR3, the DNA is TGCGCCAGCAGCCCCCGGGACACCGGGGAGCTGTTTTTT. Translated: CASSPRDTGELFF.